What follows is one TCR beta chain and its context. Antigen unknown. The data were obtained in a study of cytomegalovirus exposure and HLA in healthy donors. Whole-study findings and limits: In a later analysis, HLA-C alleles had the fewest associated TCRs, DRB1 alleles the most. Most TCR sequences were uncommon, yet certain public TCRs appeared in many donors. Further analysis, carried out later, found HLA-associated TCR beta chains more clonally expanded than equally common other chains.

PCR employed 60 Vbeta and 13 Jbeta primers. The assay was immunoSEQ multiplex PCR, and TCRdb's table has in-frame clones only and misses some. In the table there are approximately 150,000 clones, just over 70% of which are singletons. With V trimmed by 0 bases and J by 2 bases, 4 bases remained unmatched. The germline gives CDR1 MNHEY, CDR2 SMNVEV (reference sequence). This CDR3 is built from 16 residues. This TCR came from a human donor in good health. The sequenced sample was PBMCs. The chain uses TRBV27 and TRBJ2-1; 7 positions agree with TRBD2. The CDR3 is CASSLSTGGPYNEQFF. CDR3 DNA: TGTGCCAGCAGTTTATCTACGGGGGGTCCCTACAATGAGCAGTTCTTC.